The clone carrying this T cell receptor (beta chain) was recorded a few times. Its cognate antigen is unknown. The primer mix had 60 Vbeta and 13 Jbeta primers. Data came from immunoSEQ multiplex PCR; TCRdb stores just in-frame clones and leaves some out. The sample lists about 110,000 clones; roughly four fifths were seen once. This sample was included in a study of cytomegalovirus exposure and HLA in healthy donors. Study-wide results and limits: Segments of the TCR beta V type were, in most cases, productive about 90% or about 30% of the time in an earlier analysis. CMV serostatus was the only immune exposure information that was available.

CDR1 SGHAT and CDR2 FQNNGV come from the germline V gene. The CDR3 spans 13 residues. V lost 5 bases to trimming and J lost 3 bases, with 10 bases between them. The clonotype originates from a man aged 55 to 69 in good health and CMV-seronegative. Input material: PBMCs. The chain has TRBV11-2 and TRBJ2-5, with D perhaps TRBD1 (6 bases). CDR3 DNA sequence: TGTGCCAGCAGCCGGACAGCAGAAGAGACCCAGTACTTC. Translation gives CASSRTAEETQYF.